Described below is a single TCR beta chain sequence and its context. Its antigen is still unknown. Trimming at V came to 1 base and at J to 5 bases, leaving 5 bases not matched to a gene. Germline-derived CDR1 and CDR2 are SGDLS and YYNGEE. The CDR3 consists of 14 residues. This specimen belongs to a study of OX40 agonist ivuxolimab in advanced cancers. General observations from the study: More expanded clones were found, on average, in CD8+ than in CD4+ T cells.

Measured with immunoSEQ multiplex PCR; TCRdb has only the in-frame clones, and not every one. The table lists about 30,000 clones, about 83% of them singletons. This specimen was CD4+ or CD8+ T cells sorted from blood, taken in a trial of the OX40 agonist ivuxolimab. The source of this sequence is an adult with an advanced solid tumor such as melanoma, head and neck, liver or kidney cancer. The V and J genes are TRBV9 and TRBJ2-7, with 8 positions matching TRBD2. The DNA for the CDR3 is TGTGCCAGCAGCGTAAGAGGACTAGCTAACGAGCAGTACTTC. Amino acids: CASSVRGLANEQYF.